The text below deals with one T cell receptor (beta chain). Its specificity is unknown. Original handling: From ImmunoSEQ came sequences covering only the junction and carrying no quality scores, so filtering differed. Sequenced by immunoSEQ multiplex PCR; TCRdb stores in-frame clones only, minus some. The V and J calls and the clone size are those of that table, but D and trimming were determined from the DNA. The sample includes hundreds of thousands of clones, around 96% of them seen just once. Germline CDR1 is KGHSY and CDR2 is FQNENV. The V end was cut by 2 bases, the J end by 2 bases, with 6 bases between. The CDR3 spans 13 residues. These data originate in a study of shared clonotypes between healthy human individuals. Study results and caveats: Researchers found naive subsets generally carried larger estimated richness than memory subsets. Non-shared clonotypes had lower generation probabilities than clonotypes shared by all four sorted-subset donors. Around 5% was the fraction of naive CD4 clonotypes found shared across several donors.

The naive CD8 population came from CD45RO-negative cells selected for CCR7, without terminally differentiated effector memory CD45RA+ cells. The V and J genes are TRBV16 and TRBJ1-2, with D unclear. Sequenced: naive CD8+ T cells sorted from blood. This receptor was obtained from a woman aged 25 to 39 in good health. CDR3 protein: CASSQTDNYGYTF. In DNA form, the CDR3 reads TGTGCCAGCAGCCAAACCGACAACTATGGCTACACCTTC.